Listed below are T cell receptor beta chains from one sample, sequenced in a study of cytomegalovirus exposure and HLA in healthy donors. Sequencing was performed with immunoSEQ multiplex PCR; in TCRdb, only in-frame clones are kept and a portion is missing. The sample consists of some 130,000 clones, 79% of them appearing once. Sequencing was carried out using PBMCs. Receptors originate from a man aged 35-49 years in good health and CMV-seropositive. Each CDR3 is given with its conserved first and last residue. The D gene is left open where the match is weak. Not all rows give a size; the values are once, few, many and, for expanded clones, a class.

CARGLGEGYNEQFF,TGTGCCCGGGGACTAGGAGAGGGATACAATGAGCAGTTCTTC,TRBJ2-1,TRBV30,.,TRBD2
CASSVASGTYNEQFF,TGTGCCAGCAGCGTTGCTAGCGGAACCTACAATGAGCAGTTCTTC,TRBJ2-1,TRBV9,.,TRBD2
CASSIGGSYNEQFF,TGTGCCAGTAGTATAGGCGGGAGTTACAATGAGCAGTTCTTC,TRBJ2-1,TRBV19,.,TRBD2
CASSSLGQGLYGYTF,TGTGCCAGCAGCTCGCTTGGGCAGGGCCTCTATGGCTACACCTTC,TRBJ1-2,TRBV7-9,.,.
CASGGQGDQPQHF,TGTGCCAGCGGGGGACAGGGGGATCAGCCCCAGCATTTT,TRBJ1-5,TRBV9,few,TRBD1
CASSRDRNYGYTF,TGTGCCAGCAGCCGGGACAGAAACTATGGCTACACCTTC,TRBJ1-2,TRBV5-6,.,TRBD1
CASSRDWAYEQYF,TGTGCCAGCAGCAGGGACTGGGCCTACGAGCAGTACTTC,TRBJ2-7,TRBV11-1,.,.
CASSRSVRGEQYF,TGTGCCAGTAGTAGGTCTGTCCGAGGGGAGCAGTACTTC,TRBJ2-7,TRBV19,few,.
CASSVAGDLDEQFF,TGTGCCAGCAGCGTAGCGGGAGATCTCGATGAGCAGTTCTTC,TRBJ2-1,TRBV9,.,.
CASSKRQGVDTEAFF,TGTGCCAGCAGCAAACGACAGGGAGTCGACACTGAAGCTTTCTTT,TRBJ1-1,TRBV7-2,.,TRBD1
CASSLGRGTEAFF,TGTGCCAGCAGTTTAGGGAGGGGGACTGAAGCTTTCTTT,TRBJ1-1,TRBV27,.,.
CASSGGPNTEAFF,TGTGCCAGCAGTGGGGGGCCGAACACTGAAGCTTTCTTT,TRBJ1-1,TRBV6-4,.,.
CASSINPVTGSTEAFF,TGTGCCAGTAGTATAAACCCAGTGACAGGGTCCACTGAAGCTTTCTTT,TRBJ1-1,TRBV19,.,TRBD1
CASSQGGETETQYF,TGCGCCAGCAGTCAAGGCGGGGAAACAGAGACCCAGTACTTC,TRBJ2-5,TRBV23-1,.,.
CASSPGTGYTGELFF,TGTGCCAGCAGCCCCGGGACAGGGTATACCGGGGAGCTGTTTTTT,TRBJ2-2,TRBV6-1,.,TRBD1
CASSLVSAFSYEQYF,TGTGCCAGCAGCTTAGTCAGCGCCTTTTCCTACGAGCAGTACTTC,TRBJ2-7,TRBV11-2,.,.
CASSFGANQPQHF,TGTGCCAGCAGCTTTGGGGCCAATCAGCCCCAGCATTTT,TRBJ1-5,TRBV5-5,.,.